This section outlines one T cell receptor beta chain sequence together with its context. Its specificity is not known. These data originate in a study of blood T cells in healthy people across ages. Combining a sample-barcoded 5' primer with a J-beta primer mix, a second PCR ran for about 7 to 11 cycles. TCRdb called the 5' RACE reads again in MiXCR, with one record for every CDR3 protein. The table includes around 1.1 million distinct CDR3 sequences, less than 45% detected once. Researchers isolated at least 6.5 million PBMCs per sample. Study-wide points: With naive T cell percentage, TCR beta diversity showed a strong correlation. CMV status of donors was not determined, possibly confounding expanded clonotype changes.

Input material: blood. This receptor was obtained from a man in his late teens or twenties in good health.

The CDR3 sequence: CASSVGVGPNYGYTF. The CDR3 nucleotides are TGTGCCAGCAGCGTAGGGGTAGGCCCAAACTATGGCTACACCTTC. This chain joins TRBV9 and TRBJ1-2; no clear D gene. Looked up from germline, CDR1 is SGDLS and CDR2 is YYNGEE. The CDR3 covers 15 residues. V lost 0 bases and J lost 2, with 11 bases in between.